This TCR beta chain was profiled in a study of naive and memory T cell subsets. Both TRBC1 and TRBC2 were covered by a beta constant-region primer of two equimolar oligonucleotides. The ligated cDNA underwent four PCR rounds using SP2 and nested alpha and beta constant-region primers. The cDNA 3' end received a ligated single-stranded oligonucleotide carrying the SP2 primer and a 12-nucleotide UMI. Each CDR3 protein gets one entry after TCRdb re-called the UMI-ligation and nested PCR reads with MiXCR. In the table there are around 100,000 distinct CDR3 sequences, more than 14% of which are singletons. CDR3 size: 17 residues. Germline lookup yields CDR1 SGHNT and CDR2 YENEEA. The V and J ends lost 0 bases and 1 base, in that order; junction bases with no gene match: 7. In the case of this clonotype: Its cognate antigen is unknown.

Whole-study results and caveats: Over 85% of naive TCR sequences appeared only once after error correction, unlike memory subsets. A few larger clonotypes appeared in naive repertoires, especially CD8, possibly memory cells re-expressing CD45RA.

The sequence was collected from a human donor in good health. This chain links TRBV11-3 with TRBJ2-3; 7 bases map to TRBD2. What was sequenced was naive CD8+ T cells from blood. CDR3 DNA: TGTGCCAGCAGCTTAGATGGCTCTAGCGGCCGCACAGATACGCAGTATTTT. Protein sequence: CASSLDGSSGRTDTQYF.